Given below is one T cell receptor (beta chain) in context. The specificity of this receptor is unknown. The record has no base qualities; no much larger clone is one base away. This sample is part of a study of PD-L1 blockade in urothelial cancer (dated by TCRdb to 2016 to 2017). Background on the whole study: Therapy was started in 2014 for all patients, and atezolizumab 1,200 mg was administered intravenously every 3 weeks. Durable clinical benefit was defined as progression-free survival longer than 6 months, and TCR features were also tested against progression-free and overall survival. Blood samples yielded a median of about 150,000 T cells and some 80,000 unique TCRs, with median clonality approximately 0.08. Pretreatment tumor samples, along with matched peripheral blood collected serially before and after atezolizumab treatment, underwent TCR sequencing. About 90% of the roughly 29 patients were males with bladder-origin urothelial cancer, and about 65% of the 29 reported a prior smoking history. Somatic, immune and clinical correlates of response to PD-L1 blockade with atezolizumab in urothelial cancer were the focus of an exploratory multi-omic analysis. Patients had an ECOG performance status of 0 or 1 and had received between 0 and 3 prior chemotherapy regimens. In the same patients, pretreatment tumors underwent whole exome sequencing and RNA sequencing in addition to TCR sequencing. Pretreatment blood TCR-seq was available for about 27 patients, at least one posttreatment blood collection was obtained for approximately 24 patients, and tumor TCR-seq was available for approximately 24 patients. Blood samples were analyzed at 3 weeks after treatment start (second dose) and at 6 weeks after treatment start. Several patients reached durable clinical benefit, while roughly 22 patients did not.

What the authors observed across the whole study: Because the sample size was small (n ≈ 27) and many exploratory analyses were performed, the results are intended to be hypothesis-generating. A pretreatment peripheral blood TCR clonality below the median was linked to improved progression-free and overall survival. Among patients with durable benefit, tumor-associated TCR clones showed greater expansion in peripheral blood 3 weeks after treatment started (n = 22, p = 0.022).

To estimate absolute template abundance from read counts, synthetic TCR analog templates were spiked into each PCR. The immunoSEQ assay was used to amplify TCRbeta CDR3 regions from genomic DNA with bias-controlled V and J gene primers. Sequencing of rearranged TCRbeta segments was done at approximately 20X coverage. In the paper's pipeline: Sequencing errors were corrected by clustering and CDR3s were annotated against IMGT to assign V, D and J genes. Only productive TCRbeta rearrangements were used in downstream analyses, excluding out-of-frame or stop-codon sequences. To compute clonality, Shannon entropy was normalized by the log of the number of unique productive sequences and then subtracted from one. Clones differing between time points or between blood and tumor were identified by Fisher's exact test with Benjamini-Hochberg correction at adjusted p below 0.01. The source is immuneACCESS, and TCRdb retained only in-frame sequences with V and J called. Part of the clones is not carried over; for the studies checked, unresolved V genes explain less than half of this, and the remainder is unexplained. D and trimming were read from the DNA, whereas the V and J calls and clone size are those reported in that table. Across this sample there are about 110,000 clones, with about 91% seen only once. The top ten clones comprise 3.5% to 4.5% of the sample.

Reading the germline V gene gives CDR1 MGHDK and CDR2 SYGVNS. The CDR3, cysteine through phenylalanine, is 14 amino acids long. Only the CDR3 part of the read is kept: 42 bases, read in frame from the first base. V and J are trimmed by 4 bases and 5 bases, and the gene matches miss 7 bases of the junction. This specimen's time point label, interpreted: peripheral blood 6 weeks after treatment start. The cohort included about 27 patients with locally advanced or metastatic urothelial carcinoma who were treated at Memorial Sloan Kettering on a trial protocol. Peripheral blood mononuclear cells were collected pretreatment and during treatment, at between 1 and 8 total time points per patient. The Qiagen DNeasy Blood extraction kit was used to purify genomic DNA from total PBMCs and from tumor samples. PBMCs were collected pretreatment and during treatment, and were isolated and stored as previously described.

The sequencing here drew on PBMCs, taken around atezolizumab (anti-PD-L1) treatment. This clonotype was obtained from a man aged 55 to 70 with urothelial cancer. The chain uses TRBV25-1 and TRBJ1-1, with 7 bases in between that match TRBD1. The CDR3 protein is CASSGLQGRTEAFF. The DNA sequence reads TGTGCCAGCAGTGGGTTACAGGGGAGGACTGAAGCTTTCTTT.